The source of this T cell receptor (beta chain) is a study of blood T cell repertoires in COVID-19. TCRdb's table, derived via immunoSEQ multiplex PCR, lists solely in-frame clones and lacks some. The sample carries roughly 60,000 clones, 70% to 85% recorded once. This CDR3 has 14 amino acids. With 0 bases removed from V and 3 bases from J, the gap between germline ends came to 9 bases. The germline V gene encodes CDR1 ENHRY and CDR2 SYGVKD. The chain is built from TRBV10-3 and TRBJ2-7, with a tentative D call TRBD2 (5 bases). The specimen sequenced was peripheral blood. This TCR came from a woman aged 55-75 years with acute or convalescent COVID-19. The CDR3 DNA reads as TGTGCCATCAGTGAGTCAGAAGGGAGCTACGAGCAGTACTTC. This gives the protein CAISESEGSYEQYF.